Listed below are T cell receptor beta chains from one sample, sequenced in a study of CD8 T cells in ankylosing spondylitis. Using its own MiXCR run on the 5' RACE reads, TCRdb lists one record per CDR3 protein. The sample has over 150,000 distinct CDR3 sequences; roughly 13% are singletons. Sequences were obtained from blood, either unsorted or a sorted T cell fraction (not recorded which). The source is a male donor with ankylosing spondylitis or in good health (not recorded which). Both conserved end residues are part of each CDR3. A D gene is named only where the DNA matches it firmly. Some rows mark clone size as missing; the rest say once, few, many or name a class of expanded clone.

J gene: TRBJ1-1
D gene: NA
clone size: NA
V gene: TRBV27
CDR3 protein: CASSGGYTEAFF
CDR3 DNA: TGTGCCAGCAGTGGCGGTTACACTGAAGCTTTCTTT

J gene: TRBJ2-1
D gene: NA
clone size: many
V gene: TRBV7-9
CDR3 protein: CASSFSGVGDEQFF
CDR3 DNA: TGTGCCAGCAGCTTTTCGGGGGTGGGCGATGAGCAGTTCTTC

J gene: TRBJ2-3
D gene: NA
clone size: NA
V gene: TRBV20-1
CDR3 protein: CSATSGWGGNTQYF
CDR3 DNA: TGCAGTGCTACGTCGGGGTGGGGGGGCAATACGCAGTATTTT

J gene: TRBJ2-1
D gene: NA
clone size: NA
V gene: TRBV9
CDR3 protein: CASSVDFGGSSYNEQFF
CDR3 DNA: TGTGCCAGCAGCGTAGATTTTGGTGGGAGTTCCTACAATGAGCAGTTCTTC

J gene: TRBJ2-7
D gene: NA
clone size: NA
V gene: TRBV20-1
CDR3 protein: CSARGLSGYEQYF
CDR3 DNA: TGCAGTGCTAGGGGTTTGTCGGGCTACGAGCAGTACTTC

J gene: TRBJ1-3
D gene: NA
clone size: few
V gene: TRBV7-2
CDR3 protein: CASSSMTEGNTIYF
CDR3 DNA: TGTGCCAGCAGCTCTATGACAGAAGGAAACACCATATATTTT

J gene: TRBJ2-7
D gene: TRBD1
clone size: many
V gene: TRBV4-1
CDR3 protein: CASSRDRATPYEQYF
CDR3 DNA: TGCGCCAGCAGCCGTGACAGGGCAACCCCCTACGAGCAGTACTTC

J gene: TRBJ2-5
D gene: TRBD1
clone size: NA
V gene: TRBV20-1
CDR3 protein: CSARVGTGEETQYF
CDR3 DNA: TGCAGTGCTAGAGTAGGGACAGGGGAAGAGACCCAGTACTTC

J gene: TRBJ2-1
D gene: TRBD2
clone size: few
V gene: TRBV20-1
CDR3 protein: CSALNRLAGPSYNEQFF
CDR3 DNA: TGCAGTGCTCTAAACAGGCTAGCGGGCCCCTCCTACAATGAGCAGTTCTTC

J gene: TRBJ1-1
D gene: NA
clone size: NA
V gene: TRBV28
CDR3 protein: CASSRPGAGTEAFF
CDR3 DNA: TGTGCCAGCAGTCGACCGGGAGCTGGGACTGAAGCTTTCTTT

J gene: TRBJ2-7
D gene: NA
clone size: NA
V gene: TRBV5-5
CDR3 protein: CASTAESGASVYEQYF
CDR3 DNA: TGTGCCAGCACGGCCGAATCGGGGGCCTCCGTCTACGAGCAGTACTTC

J gene: TRBJ2-1
D gene: TRBD2
clone size: NA
V gene: TRBV2
CDR3 protein: CASSLGLAGAHEQFF
CDR3 DNA: TGTGCCAGCAGTCTTGGACTAGCGGGAGCCCATGAGCAGTTCTTC

J gene: TRBJ2-1
D gene: NA
clone size: many
V gene: TRBV7-9
CDR3 protein: CASSLYYNEQFF
CDR3 DNA: TGTGCCAGCAGCTTATACTACAATGAGCAGTTCTTC

J gene: TRBJ2-5
D gene: NA
clone size: few
V gene: TRBV7-9
CDR3 protein: CASSSPGRDLQETQYF
CDR3 DNA: TGTGCCAGCAGCTCCCCGGGTAGGGACCTCCAAGAGACCCAGTACTTC

J gene: TRBJ2-7
D gene: TRBD2
clone size: NA
V gene: TRBV7-2
CDR3 protein: CASSLAGLAGLEQYF
CDR3 DNA: TGTGCCAGCAGCTTAGCTGGACTAGCGGGTCTCGAGCAGTACTTC

J gene: TRBJ2-7
D gene: NA
clone size: few
V gene: TRBV3-1
CDR3 protein: CASSLRAEPYEQYF
CDR3 DNA: TGTGCCAGCAGCCTCCGGGCGGAACCCTACGAGCAGTACTTC

J gene: TRBJ2-1
D gene: NA
clone size: NA
V gene: TRBV18
CDR3 protein: CASSPPLKEQFF
CDR3 DNA: TGTGCCAGCTCACCACCGTTGAAAGAGCAGTTCTTC

J gene: TRBJ1-2
D gene: NA
clone size: few
V gene: TRBV27
CDR3 protein: CASSPAVGYGYTF
CDR3 DNA: TGTGCCAGCAGTCCAGCAGTTGGGTATGGCTACACCTTC

J gene: TRBJ2-7
D gene: TRBD2
clone size: NA
V gene: TRBV30
CDR3 protein: CAWGGSSYEQYF
CDR3 DNA: TGTGCCTGGGGCGGGAGCTCCTACGAGCAGTACTTC

J gene: TRBJ2-2
D gene: NA
clone size: few
V gene: TRBV27
CDR3 protein: CASMGQPNTGELFF
CDR3 DNA: TGTGCCAGCATGGGGCAGCCGAACACCGGGGAGCTGTTTTTT

J gene: TRBJ2-7
D gene: TRBD2
clone size: few
V gene: TRBV12-3/TRBV12-4
CDR3 protein: CASSPTSGANEQYF
CDR3 DNA: TGTGCCAGCAGCCCGACTAGCGGGGCGAACGAGCAGTACTTC

J gene: TRBJ2-7
D gene: TRBD2
clone size: NA
V gene: TRBV27
CDR3 protein: CASRATSGTPYEQYF
CDR3 DNA: TGTGCCAGCAGGGCGACTAGCGGGACCCCCTACGAGCAGTACTTC

J gene: TRBJ2-2
D gene: NA
clone size: few
V gene: TRBV4-1
CDR3 protein: CASSPEGTHNTGELFF
CDR3 DNA: TGCGCCAGCAGCCCCGAGGGGACCCACAACACCGGGGAGCTGTTTTTT

J gene: TRBJ1-5
D gene: NA
clone size: NA
V gene: TRBV19
CDR3 protein: CASSMGTQPQHF
CDR3 DNA: TGTGCCAGTAGTATGGGAACCCAGCCCCAGCATTTT

J gene: TRBJ2-2
D gene: TRBD1
clone size: NA
V gene: TRBV7-6
CDR3 protein: CASSAGGLAGELFF
CDR3 DNA: TGTGCCAGCAGCGCAGGGGGTCTGGCCGGGGAGCTGTTTTTT

J gene: TRBJ1-5
D gene: NA
clone size: few
V gene: TRBV9
CDR3 protein: CASSSQPNQPQHF
CDR3 DNA: TGTGCCAGCAGCTCCCAACCGAATCAGCCCCAGCATTTT

J gene: TRBJ2-4
D gene: NA
clone size: few
V gene: TRBV2
CDR3 protein: CASSVEVYRYF
CDR3 DNA: TGTGCCAGCAGTGTTGAAGTTTACCGGTACTTC

J gene: TRBJ2-7
D gene: NA
clone size: NA
V gene: TRBV6-6
CDR3 protein: CASSTGYAYEQYF
CDR3 DNA: TGTGCCAGCAGTACAGGATATGCCTACGAGCAGTACTTC

J gene: TRBJ1-2
D gene: NA
clone size: NA
V gene: TRBV29-1
CDR3 protein: CSVDSQVISHYGYTF
CDR3 DNA: TGCAGCGTTGACTCACAGGTTATTAGTCACTATGGCTACACCTTC

J gene: TRBJ2-5
D gene: NA
clone size: NA
V gene: TRBV5-6
CDR3 protein: CASSFFAGRETQYF
CDR3 DNA: TGTGCCAGCAGCTTCTTCGCGGGGAGAGAGACCCAGTACTTC

J gene: TRBJ1-1
D gene: NA
clone size: NA
V gene: TRBV15
CDR3 protein: CATSRQANTEAFF
CDR3 DNA: TGTGCCACCAGCAGACAGGCGAACACTGAAGCTTTCTTT

J gene: TRBJ2-3
D gene: TRBD2
clone size: few
V gene: TRBV24-1
CDR3 protein: CATSDSGTTDTQYF
CDR3 DNA: TGTGCCACCAGTGATAGCGGGACCACAGATACGCAGTATTTT

J gene: TRBJ2-7
D gene: NA
clone size: NA
V gene: TRBV4-1
CDR3 protein: CASSQERADYEQYF
CDR3 DNA: TGCGCCAGCAGCCAAGAAAGGGCGGACTACGAGCAGTACTTC